These 6 T cell receptor beta chains originate from one sample sequenced in a study of blood T cell repertoires in COVID-19. The assay was immunoSEQ multiplex PCR, and TCRdb's table has in-frame clones only and misses some. Of about 98,000 clones in the sample, approximately 80% were seen once. Material for sequencing was peripheral blood. These receptors came from a man in his sixties or seventies with active or convalescent COVID-19.

V and J are TRBV6-5 and TRBJ2-1; D might be TRBD2 (5 bases). CDR1 is MNHEY and CDR2 is SVGAGI in the germline V gene. The V and J ends lost 5 bases and 2 bases respectively, with 13 bases between them. This CDR3 has 15 residues. Written as DNA, the CDR3 is TGTGCCAGCAGTCCCCGGGGAAACACCTACAATGAGCAGTTCTTC. Translating it yields CASSPRGNTYNEQFF.

The rearrangement links TRBV6-5 to TRBJ2-5; 8 nucleotides match TRBD2. The V gene's germline CDR1 is MNHEY and CDR2 SVGAGI. The junction had 8 bases not matched to a gene; V was cut back by 7 bases and J by 4 bases. The CDR3 runs 14 residues. The CDR3 is CASIPRGGPETQYF. The CDR3 DNA is TGTGCCAGCATCCCACGGGGGGGCCCAGAGACCCAGTACTTC.

This clone came up once. V usage is TRBV29-1 and J usage is TRBJ1-1, with a weak D call TRBD1 (6 bases). V was clipped by 4 bases and J by 6 bases, with 9 bases between them. The CDR3 is made up of 11 amino acids. CDR1 is SQVTM, CDR2 ANQGSEA, per germline. The chain's CDR3 is CSVVGGAEAFF. CDR3 DNA: TGCAGCGTTGTAGGGGGGGCTGAAGCTTTCTTT.

The chain couples TRBV3-1 (or the pseudogene TRBV3-2) to TRBJ2-5; D remains unclear. The CDR3 extends over 13 amino acids. Deletions cut 5 bases from V and 1 base from J, with 8 bases between. Germline CDR1 and CDR2: LGHDT and YNNKEL (reference sequence). The chain's CDR3 is CASSALPQETQYF. In DNA form, the CDR3 reads TGTGCCAGCAGCGCCCTACCCCAAGAGACCCAGTACTTC.

This clone has just one count. The chain couples TRBV5-5 to TRBJ1-6, with TRBD1 matching 10 bases. CDR1 and CDR2 from the germline V gene are SGHKS and YYEKEE (reference sequence). This CDR3 contains 14 residues. Trimming cost V 4 bases and J 10 bases; bases outside gene matches: 5. The CDR3 loop is CASSNGQGGSPLHF. CDR3 coding DNA: TGTGCCAGCAGCAATGGACAGGGGGGATCACCCCTCCACTTT.

V usage is TRBV5-1 and J usage is TRBJ1-6, with D uncertain. The CDR3 length is 17 residues. Deletions cut 1 base from V and 6 bases from J, with 17 bases between. From germline, CDR1 is SGHRS and CDR2 YFSETQ. The CDR3 spells CASSLNVRGSGNSPLHF. In nucleotides, the CDR3 is TGCGCCAGCAGCTTGAATGTTCGGGGTTCGGGTAATTCACCCCTCCACTTT.